These 4 T cell receptor beta chains share one sample of origin, sequenced in a study of shared clonotypes between healthy human individuals. Sequencing used immunoSEQ multiplex PCR; TCRdb keeps in-frame clones, though not all of them. The data hold more than 2,000,000 clones, with about 92% observed a single time. Sequencing was performed on naive CD4+ T cells sorted from blood. Noted subset: CD45RA+ positively selected. The receptors were sampled from a man younger than 35 in good health.

V is TRBV7-8 and J is TRBJ2-1; D remains unclear. Germline CDR1 SGHVS, CDR2 FQNEAQ. The CDR3 runs to 12 residues. V dropped 5 bases and J dropped 4 bases, with 6 bases sitting between them. This CDR3 is CASSPYYNEQFF. CDR3 DNA: TGTGCCAGCAGCCCCTATTACAATGAGCAGTTCTTC.

The V and J genes are TRBV5-6 and TRBJ2-5; 9 nucleotides agree with TRBD1. Germline V lookup: CDR1 SGHDT, CDR2 YYEEEE. The CDR3 runs to 16 residues. V gave up 2 bases and J gave up 1 base; unmatched junction bases: 6. The CDR3 protein is CASSFGTGRSQETQYF. The CDR3 DNA is TGTGCCAGCAGCTTCGGGACAGGGAGATCCCAAGAGACCCAGTACTTC.

This chain joins TRBV4-1 and TRBJ2-5; D may be TRBD1 (6 bases). Trimming left V 0 bases short and J 2 bases short, with 16 bases between. Germline CDR1 and CDR2: MGHRA and YSYEKL. This CDR3 has 17 residues. CDR3 amino acids: CASSQDEVGGVQETQYF. CDR3 nucleotides: TGCGCCAGCAGCCAAGATGAGGTTGGGGGCGTTCAAGAGACCCAGTACTTC.

The gene calls are TRBV27 and TRBJ2-2; 7 nucleotides align to TRBD2. CDR3 length: 16 residues. CDR1 is MNHEY and CDR2 is SMNVEV in the germline V gene (reference sequence). Unmatched junction bases numbered 8, after V lost 3 bases and J lost 4 bases. As DNA, the CDR3 is TGTGCCAGCAGTTTTTCGGCGGGAGAATTCACCGGGGAGCTGTTTTTT. This gives the protein CASSFSAGEFTGELFF.